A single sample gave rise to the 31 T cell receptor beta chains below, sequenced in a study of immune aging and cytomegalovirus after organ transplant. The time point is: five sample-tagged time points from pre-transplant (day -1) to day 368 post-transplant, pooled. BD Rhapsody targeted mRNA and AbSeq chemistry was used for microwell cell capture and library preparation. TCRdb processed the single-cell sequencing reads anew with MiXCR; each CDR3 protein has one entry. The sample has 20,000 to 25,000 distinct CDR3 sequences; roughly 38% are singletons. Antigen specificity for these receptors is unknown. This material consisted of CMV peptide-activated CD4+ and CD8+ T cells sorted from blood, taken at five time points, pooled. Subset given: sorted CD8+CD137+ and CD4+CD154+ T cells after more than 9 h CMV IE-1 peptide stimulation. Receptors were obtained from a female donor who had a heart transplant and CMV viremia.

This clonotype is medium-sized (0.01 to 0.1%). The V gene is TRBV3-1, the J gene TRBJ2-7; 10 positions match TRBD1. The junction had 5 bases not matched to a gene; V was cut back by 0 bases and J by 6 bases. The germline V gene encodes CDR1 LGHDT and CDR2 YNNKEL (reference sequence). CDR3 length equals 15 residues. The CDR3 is CASSQDLGQGIEQYF. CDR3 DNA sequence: TGTGCCAGCAGCCAAGATCTGGGACAGGGGATCGAGCAGTACTTC.

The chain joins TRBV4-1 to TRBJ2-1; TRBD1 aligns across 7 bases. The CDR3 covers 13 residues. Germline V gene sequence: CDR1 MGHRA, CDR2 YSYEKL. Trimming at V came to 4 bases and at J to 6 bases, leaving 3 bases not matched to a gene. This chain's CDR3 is CASSPQGCNEQFF. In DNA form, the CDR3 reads TGCGCCAGCAGCCCACAGGGGTGCAATGAGCAGTTCTTC.

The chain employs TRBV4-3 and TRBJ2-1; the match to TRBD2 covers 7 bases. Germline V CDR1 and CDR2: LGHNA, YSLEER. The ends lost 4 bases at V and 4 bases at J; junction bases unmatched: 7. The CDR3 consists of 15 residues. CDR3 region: CASSPSGIGYNEQFF. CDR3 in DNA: TGCGCCAGCAGCCCCAGCGGGATCGGGTACAATGAGCAGTTCTTC.

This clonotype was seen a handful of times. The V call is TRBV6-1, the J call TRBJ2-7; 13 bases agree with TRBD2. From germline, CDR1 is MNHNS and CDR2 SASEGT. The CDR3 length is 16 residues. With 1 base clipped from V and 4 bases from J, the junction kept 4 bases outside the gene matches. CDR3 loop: CASSEELAGGPYEQYF. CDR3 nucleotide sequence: TGTGCCAGCAGTGAAGAACTAGCGGGAGGGCCGTACGAGCAGTACTTC.

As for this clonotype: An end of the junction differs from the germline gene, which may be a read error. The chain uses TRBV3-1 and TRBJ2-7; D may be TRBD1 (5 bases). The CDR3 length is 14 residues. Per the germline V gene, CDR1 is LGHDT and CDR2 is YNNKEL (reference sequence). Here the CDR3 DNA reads TGTGCCGGCAGCCAGGGCCCCGAAGCCTACGAGCAGTACTTC. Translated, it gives CAGSQGPEAYEQYF.

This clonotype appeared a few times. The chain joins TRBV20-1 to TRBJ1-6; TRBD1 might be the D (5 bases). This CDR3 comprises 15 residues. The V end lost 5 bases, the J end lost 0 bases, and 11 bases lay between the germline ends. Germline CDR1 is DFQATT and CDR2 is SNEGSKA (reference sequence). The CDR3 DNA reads TGCAGTGCTTTTGACGACAGCTCCTATAATTCACCCCTCCACTTT. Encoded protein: CSAFDDSSYNSPLHF.

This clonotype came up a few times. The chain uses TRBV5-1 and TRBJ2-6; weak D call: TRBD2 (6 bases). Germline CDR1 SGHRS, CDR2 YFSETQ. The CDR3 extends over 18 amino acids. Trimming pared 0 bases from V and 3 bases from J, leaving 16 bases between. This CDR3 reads CASSLAGGTTGGANVLTF. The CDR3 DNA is TGCGCCAGCAGCTTGGCTGGGGGGACCACGGGTGGGGCCAACGTCCTGACTTTC.

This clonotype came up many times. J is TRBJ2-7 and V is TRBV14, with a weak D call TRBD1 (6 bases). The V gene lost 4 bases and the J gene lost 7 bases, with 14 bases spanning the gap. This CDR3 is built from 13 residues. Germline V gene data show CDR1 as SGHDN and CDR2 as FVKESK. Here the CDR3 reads CASSLQGQVEQYF. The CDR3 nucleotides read TGTGCCAGCAGCCTACAGGGTCAGGTTGAGCAGTACTTC.

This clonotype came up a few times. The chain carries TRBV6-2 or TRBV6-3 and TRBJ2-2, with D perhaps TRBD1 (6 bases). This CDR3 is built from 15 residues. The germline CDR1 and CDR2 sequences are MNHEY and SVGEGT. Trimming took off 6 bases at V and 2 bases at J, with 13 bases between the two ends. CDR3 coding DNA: TGTGCCAGCAGCCTGGACAGCCCCAACACCGGGGAGCTGTTTTTT. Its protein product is CASSLDSPNTGELFF.

The DNA for the CDR3 is TGTGCCAGCAGCTTTTCCGGGACCCACGGGGAGACCCAGTACTTC. As protein: CASSFSGTHGETQYF. This chain links TRBV7-2 with TRBJ2-5; D may match TRBD1 or TRBD2 (5 bases each). Trimming shortened V by 3 bases and J by 5 bases, and 16 bases separated the two germline ends. CDR3 length: 15 amino acids. Germline loops: CDR1 SGHTA, CDR2 FQGNSA.

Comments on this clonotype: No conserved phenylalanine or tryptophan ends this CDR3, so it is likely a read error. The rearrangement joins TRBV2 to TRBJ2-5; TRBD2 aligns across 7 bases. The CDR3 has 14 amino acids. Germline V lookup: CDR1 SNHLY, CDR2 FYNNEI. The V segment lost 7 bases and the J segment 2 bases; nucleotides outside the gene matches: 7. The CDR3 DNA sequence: TGTGCCAGCACCCCAGCGGGGAGACAAGAGACCCAGTACCTC. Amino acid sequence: CASTPAGRQETQYL.

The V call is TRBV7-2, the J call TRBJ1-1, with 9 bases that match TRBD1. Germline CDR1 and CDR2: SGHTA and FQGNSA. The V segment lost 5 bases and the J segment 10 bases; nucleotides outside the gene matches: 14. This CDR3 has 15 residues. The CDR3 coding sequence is TGTGCCAGCAGCCCGTACTCGGGACAGGGCTTGAGAGCTTTCTTT. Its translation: CASSPYSGQGLRAFF.

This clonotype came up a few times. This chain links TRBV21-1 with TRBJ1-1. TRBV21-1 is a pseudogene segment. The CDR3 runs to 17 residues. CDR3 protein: CASSKGVPPSVGTEAFF. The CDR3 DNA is TGTGCCAGCAGCAAAGGGGTACCACCTTCGGTAGGCACTGAAGCTTTCTTT.

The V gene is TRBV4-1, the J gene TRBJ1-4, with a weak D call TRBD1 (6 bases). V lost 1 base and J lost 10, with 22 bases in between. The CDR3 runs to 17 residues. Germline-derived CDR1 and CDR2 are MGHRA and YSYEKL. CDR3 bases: TGCGCCAGCAGCCAAGGAGGGGGGAGTACGAATTCAGGAAAACTGTTTTTT. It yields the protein CASSQGGGSTNSGKLFF.

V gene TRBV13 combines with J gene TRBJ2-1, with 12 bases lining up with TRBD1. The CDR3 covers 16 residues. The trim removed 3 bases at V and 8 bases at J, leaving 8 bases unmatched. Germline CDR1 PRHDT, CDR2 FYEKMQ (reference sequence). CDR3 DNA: TGTGCCAGCAGCTTTGCGGGGACAGGGGGCATGTATGAGCAGTTCTTC. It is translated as CASSFAGTGGMYEQFF.

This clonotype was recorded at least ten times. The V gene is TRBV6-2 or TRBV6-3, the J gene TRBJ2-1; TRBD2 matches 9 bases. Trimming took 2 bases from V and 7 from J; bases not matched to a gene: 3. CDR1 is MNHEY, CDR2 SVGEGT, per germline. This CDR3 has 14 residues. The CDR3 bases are TGTGCCAGCAGTTACGGCGGGAGGGGGAATGAGCAGTTCTTC. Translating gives CASSYGGRGNEQFF.

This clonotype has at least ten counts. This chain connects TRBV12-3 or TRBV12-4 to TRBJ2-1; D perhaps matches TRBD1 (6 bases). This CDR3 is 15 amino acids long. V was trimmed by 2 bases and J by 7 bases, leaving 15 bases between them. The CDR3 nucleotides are TGTGCCAGCAGTTTACGGTGGGACAAGAGGAATGAGCAGTTCTTC. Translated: CASSLRWDKRNEQFF.

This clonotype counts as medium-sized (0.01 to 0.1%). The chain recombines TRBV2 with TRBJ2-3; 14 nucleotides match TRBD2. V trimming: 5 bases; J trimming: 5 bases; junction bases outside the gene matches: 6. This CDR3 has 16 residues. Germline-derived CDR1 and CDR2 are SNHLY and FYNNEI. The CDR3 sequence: CASSTGLAGVEDTQYF. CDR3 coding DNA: TGTGCCAGCAGTACGGGACTAGCGGGAGTCGAAGATACGCAGTATTTT. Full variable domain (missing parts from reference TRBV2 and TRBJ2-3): EPEVTQTPSHQVTQMGQEVILRCVPISNHLYFYWYRQILGQKVEFLVSFYNNEISEKSEIFDDQFSVERPDGSNFTLKIRSTKLEDSAMYFCASSTGLAGVEDTQYFGPGTRLTVL.

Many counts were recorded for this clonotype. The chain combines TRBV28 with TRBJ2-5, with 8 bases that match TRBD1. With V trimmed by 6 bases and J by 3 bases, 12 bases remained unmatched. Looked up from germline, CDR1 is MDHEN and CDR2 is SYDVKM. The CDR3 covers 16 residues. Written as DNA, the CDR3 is TGTGCCAGCAGCACGCGATTCCAGGACAGGGAAGAGACCCAGTACTTC. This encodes CASSTRFQDREETQYF.

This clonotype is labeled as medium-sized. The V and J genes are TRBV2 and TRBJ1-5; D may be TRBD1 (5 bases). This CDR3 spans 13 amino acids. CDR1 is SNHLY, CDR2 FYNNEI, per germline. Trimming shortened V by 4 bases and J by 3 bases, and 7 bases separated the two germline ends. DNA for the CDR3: TGTGCCAGCAGTGCAGGGAACAATCAGCCCCAGCATTTT. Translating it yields CASSAGNNQPQHF.

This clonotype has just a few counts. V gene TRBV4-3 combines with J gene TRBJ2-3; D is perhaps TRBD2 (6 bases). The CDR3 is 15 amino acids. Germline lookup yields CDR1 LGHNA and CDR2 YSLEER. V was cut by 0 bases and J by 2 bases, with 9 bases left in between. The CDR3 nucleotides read TGCGCCAGCAGCCAAGAAGGGACTCTCACAGATACGCAGTATTTT. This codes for CASSQEGTLTDTQYF.

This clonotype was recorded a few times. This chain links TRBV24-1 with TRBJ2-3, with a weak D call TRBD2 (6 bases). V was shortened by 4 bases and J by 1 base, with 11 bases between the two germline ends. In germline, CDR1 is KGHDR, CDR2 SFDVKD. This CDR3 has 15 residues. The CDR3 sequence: CATSETSPRTDTQYF. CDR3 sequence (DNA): TGTGCCACCAGTGAAACTAGCCCACGCACAGATACGCAGTATTTT.

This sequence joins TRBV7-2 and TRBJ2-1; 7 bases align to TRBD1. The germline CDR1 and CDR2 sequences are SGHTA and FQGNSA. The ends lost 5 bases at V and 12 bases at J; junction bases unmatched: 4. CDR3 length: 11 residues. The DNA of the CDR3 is TGTGCCAGCAGCACAGGGGTAGTGCAGTTCTTC. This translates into CASSTGVVQFF.

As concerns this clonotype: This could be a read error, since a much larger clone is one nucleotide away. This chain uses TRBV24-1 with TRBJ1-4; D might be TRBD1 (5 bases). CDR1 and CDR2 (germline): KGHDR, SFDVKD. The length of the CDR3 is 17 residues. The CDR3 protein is CATSDSNRDGASERLFF. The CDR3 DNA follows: TGTGCCACCAGTGATTCAAACCGGGACGGAGCCTCTGAAAGACTGTTTTTT.

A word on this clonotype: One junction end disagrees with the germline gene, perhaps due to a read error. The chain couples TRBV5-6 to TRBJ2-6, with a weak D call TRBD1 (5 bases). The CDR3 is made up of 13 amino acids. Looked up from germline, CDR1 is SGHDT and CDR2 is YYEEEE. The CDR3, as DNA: TGTGCCAGCAGCTTGTCTGGGGCCAACGTCATGACTTTC. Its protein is CASSLSGANVMTF.

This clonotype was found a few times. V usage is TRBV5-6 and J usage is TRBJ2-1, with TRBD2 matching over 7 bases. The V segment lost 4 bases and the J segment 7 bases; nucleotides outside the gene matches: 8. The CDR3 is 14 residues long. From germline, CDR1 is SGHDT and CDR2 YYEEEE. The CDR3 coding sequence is TGTGCCAGCAGCGGATCAGCGGGATTAAATGAGCAGTTCTTC. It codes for CASSGSAGLNEQFF.

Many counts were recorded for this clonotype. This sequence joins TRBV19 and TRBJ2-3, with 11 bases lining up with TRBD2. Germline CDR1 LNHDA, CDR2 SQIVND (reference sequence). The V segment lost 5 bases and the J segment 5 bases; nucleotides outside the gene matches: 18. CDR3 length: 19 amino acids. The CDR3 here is CASSAPFSLAGEVVDTQYF. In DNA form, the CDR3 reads TGTGCCAGTAGTGCCCCATTCTCACTAGCGGGAGAAGTGGTAGATACGCAGTATTTT. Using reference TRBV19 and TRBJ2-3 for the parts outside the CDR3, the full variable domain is DGGITQSPKYLFRKEGQNVTLSCEQNLNHDAMYWYRQDPGQGLRLIYYSQIVNDFQKGDIAEGYSVSREKKESFPLTVTSAQKNPTAFYLCASSAPFSLAGEVVDTQYFGPGTRLTVL.

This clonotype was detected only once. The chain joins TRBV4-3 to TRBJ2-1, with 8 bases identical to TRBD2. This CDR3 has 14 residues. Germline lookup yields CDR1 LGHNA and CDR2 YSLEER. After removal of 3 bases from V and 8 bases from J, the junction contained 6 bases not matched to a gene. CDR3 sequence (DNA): TGCGCCAGCAGCCAGGGGCGGGGGGTCCATGAGCAGTTCTTC. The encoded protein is CASSQGRGVHEQFF.

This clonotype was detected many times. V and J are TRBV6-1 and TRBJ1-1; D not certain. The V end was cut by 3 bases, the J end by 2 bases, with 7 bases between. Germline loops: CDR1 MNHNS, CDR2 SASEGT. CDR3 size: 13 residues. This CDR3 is CASSESSNTEAFF. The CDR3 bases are TGTGCCAGCAGTGAGTCGAGTAACACTGAAGCTTTCTTT.

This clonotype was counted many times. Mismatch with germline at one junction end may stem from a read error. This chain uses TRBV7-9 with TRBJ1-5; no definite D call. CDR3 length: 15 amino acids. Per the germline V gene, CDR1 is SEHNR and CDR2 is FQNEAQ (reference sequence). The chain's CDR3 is CASSLGTDPNRPQHF. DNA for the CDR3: TGTGCCAGCAGCTTAGGGACGGACCCCAATCGGCCCCAGCATTTT. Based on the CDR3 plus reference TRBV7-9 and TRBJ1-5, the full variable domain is DTGVSQNPRHKITKRGQNVTFRCDPISEHNRLYWYRQTLGQGPEFLTYFQNEAQLEKSRLLSDRFSAERPKGSFSTLEIQRTEQGDSAMYLCASSLGTDPNRPQHFGDGTRLSIL.

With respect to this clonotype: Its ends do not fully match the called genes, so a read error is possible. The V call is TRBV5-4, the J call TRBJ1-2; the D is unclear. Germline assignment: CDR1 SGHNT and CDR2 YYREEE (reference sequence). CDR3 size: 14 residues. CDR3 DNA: TGTGCCAGCAGCTTGTGGGAAGGAATCTATGGCTACCCCTTC. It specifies CASSLWEGIYGYPF.